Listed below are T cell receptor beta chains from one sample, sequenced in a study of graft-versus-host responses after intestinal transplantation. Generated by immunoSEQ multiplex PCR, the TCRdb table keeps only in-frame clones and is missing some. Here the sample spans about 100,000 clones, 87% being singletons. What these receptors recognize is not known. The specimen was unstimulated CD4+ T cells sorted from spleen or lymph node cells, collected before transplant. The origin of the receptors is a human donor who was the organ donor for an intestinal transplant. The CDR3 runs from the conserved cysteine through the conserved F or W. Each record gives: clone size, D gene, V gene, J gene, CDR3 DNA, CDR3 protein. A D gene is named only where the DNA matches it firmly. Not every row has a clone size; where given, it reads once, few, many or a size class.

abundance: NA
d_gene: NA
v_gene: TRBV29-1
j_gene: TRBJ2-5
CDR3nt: TGCAGCGTTGGGGGCCCCCAAGAGACCCAGTACTTC
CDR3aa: CSVGGPQETQYF

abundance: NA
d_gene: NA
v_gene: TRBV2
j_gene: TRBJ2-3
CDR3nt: TGTGCCAGCAAATCAGACAGTTTTAGCACAGATACGCAGTATTTT
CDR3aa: CASKSDSFSTDTQYF

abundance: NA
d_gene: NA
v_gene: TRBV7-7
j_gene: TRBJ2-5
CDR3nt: TGTGCCAGCAGCTCAAGATTGGCCGGGGAGACCCAGTACTTC
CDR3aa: CASSSRLAGETQYF

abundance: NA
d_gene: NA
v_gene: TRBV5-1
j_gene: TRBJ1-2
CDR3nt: TGCGCCAGCAGCTTGGCGGGTCAGGCAGTTCCATTCTATGGCTACACCTTC
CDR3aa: CASSLAGQAVPFYGYTF

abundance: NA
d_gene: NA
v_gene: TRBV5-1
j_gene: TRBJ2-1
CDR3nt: TGCGCCAGCAGGGGGCCGGGGGTCAAATCCAATGAGCAGTTCTTC
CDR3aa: CASRGPGVKSNEQFF

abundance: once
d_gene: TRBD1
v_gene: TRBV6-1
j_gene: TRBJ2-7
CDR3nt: TGTGCCAGCAAGGGACAGGGGACCAACGAGCAGTACTTC
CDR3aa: CASKGQGTNEQYF

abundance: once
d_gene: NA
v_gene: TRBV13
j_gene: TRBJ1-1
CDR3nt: TGTGCCAGCAGCCCCCCGGGGGCGCGGAACACTGAAGCTTTCTTT
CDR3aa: CASSPPGARNTEAFF

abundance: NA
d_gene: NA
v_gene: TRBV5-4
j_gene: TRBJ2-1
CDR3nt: TGTGCCAGCAGCCCTTGGGAAAATGAGCAGTTCTTC
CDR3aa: CASSPWENEQFF

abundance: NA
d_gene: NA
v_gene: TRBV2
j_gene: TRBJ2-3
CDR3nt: TGTGCCAGCAGCACCCTCGGACTCCTTAGCACAGATACGCAGTATTTT
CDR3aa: CASSTLGLLSTDTQYF

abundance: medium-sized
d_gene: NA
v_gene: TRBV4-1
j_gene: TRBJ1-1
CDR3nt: TGCGCCAGCAGCCCCCCGACAGCTAACACTGAAGCTTTCTTT
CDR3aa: CASSPPTANTEAFF

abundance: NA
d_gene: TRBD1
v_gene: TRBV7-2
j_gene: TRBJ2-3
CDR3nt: TGTGCCAGCAGCTTAAGAGGGGGCCATGGAGATACGCAGTATTTT
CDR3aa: CASSLRGGHGDTQYF

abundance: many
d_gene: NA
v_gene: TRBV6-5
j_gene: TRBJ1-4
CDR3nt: TGTGCCAGCAGTTTGGGCTTACAGGCAACTAATGAAAAACTGTTTTTT
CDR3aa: CASSLGLQATNEKLFF

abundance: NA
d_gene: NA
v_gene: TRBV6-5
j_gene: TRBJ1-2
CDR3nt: TGTGCCAGCAGTCTCCCCACGGGTGGCTACACCTTC
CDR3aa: CASSLPTGGYTF

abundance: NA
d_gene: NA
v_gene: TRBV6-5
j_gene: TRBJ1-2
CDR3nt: TGTGCCAGCAGTTACAGGGGGGCCCTGGGCAACTATGGCTACACCTTC
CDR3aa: CASSYRGALGNYGYTF

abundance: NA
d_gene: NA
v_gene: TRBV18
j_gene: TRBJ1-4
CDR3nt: TGTGCCAGCTCACCACCAATGACCCGTCCAGGTACCAATGAAAAACTGTTTTTT
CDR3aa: CASSPPMTRPGTNEKLFF

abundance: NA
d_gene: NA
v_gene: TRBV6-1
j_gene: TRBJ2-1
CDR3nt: TGTGCCAGCAGTGAAGCGGTTAGGGCAAGGGAGCAGTTCTTC
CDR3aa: CASSEAVRAREQFF

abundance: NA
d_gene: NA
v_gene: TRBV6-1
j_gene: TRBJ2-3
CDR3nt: TGTGCCAGCACGGATAGCGGCACAGATACGCAGTATTTT
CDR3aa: CASTDSGTDTQYF

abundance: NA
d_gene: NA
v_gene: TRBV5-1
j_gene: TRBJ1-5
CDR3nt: TGCGCCAGCAGCTTGGCCCCGGGGTGGCAGCCCCAGCATTTT
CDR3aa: CASSLAPGWQPQHF

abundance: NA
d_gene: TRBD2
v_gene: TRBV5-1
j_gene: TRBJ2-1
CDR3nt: TGCGCCAGCAGGAATAACTGGAATAGCGGGCGGGAGCAGTTCTTC
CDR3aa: CASRNNWNSGREQFF

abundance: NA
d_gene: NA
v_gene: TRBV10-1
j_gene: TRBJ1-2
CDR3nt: TGCGCCAGCAGTCCAGGACTTCCCTATGGCTACACCTTC
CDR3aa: CASSPGLPYGYTF

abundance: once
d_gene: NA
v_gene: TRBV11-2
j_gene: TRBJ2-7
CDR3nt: TGTGCCAGCAGGTTTAAACAGCGGGAGTACTTC
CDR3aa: CASRFKQREYF

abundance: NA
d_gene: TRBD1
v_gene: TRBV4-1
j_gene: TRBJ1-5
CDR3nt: TGCGCCAGCAGCCAAGATATCCGCAGGGGGACGGGACAGCCCCAGCATTTT
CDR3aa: CASSQDIRRGTGQPQHF

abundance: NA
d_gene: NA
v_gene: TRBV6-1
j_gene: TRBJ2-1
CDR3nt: TGTGCCAGCAGCCCACAGGGCAATGAGCAGTTCTTC
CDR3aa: CASSPQGNEQFF

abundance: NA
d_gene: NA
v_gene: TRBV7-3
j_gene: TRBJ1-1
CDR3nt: TGTGCCAGCAGCAGGTATATGGGGCAAGTGAACACTGAAGCTTTCTTT
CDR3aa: CASSRYMGQVNTEAFF

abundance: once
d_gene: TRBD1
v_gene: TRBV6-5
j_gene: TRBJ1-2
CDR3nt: TGTGCCAGCAGAGGGTCCCGGGACAGGGTCGGGGGCTACACCTTC
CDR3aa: CASRGSRDRVGGYTF

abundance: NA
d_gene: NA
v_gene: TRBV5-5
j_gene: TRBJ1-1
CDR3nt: TGTGCCAGCAGCCAGGGACCCAGGGGCACTGAAGCTTTCTTT
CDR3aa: CASSQGPRGTEAFF

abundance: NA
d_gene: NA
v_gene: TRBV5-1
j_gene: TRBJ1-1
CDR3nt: TGCGCCAGCAGCTTGGTCTCCAACATGAACACTGAAGCTTTCTTT
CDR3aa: CASSLVSNMNTEAFF

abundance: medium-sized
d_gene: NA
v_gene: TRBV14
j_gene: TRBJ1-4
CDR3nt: TGTGCCAGCAGCCCCAAGTGGGGAAGTGGTGAAAAACTGTTTTTT
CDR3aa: CASSPKWGSGEKLFF

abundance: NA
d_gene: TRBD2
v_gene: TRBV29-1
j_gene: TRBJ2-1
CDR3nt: TGCAGCGTTGTTACTAGCGGCTACAATGAGCAGTTCTTC
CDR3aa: CSVVTSGYNEQFF

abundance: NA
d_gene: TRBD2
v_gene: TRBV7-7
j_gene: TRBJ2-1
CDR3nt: TGTGCTAGCAGCTTATCGGCGGGAGGGTCCAATGAGCAGTTCTTC
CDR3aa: CASSLSAGGSNEQFF

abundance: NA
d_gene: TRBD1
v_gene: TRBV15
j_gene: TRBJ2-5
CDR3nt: TGTGCCACCGAGGGGGCAAATCCGGAGACCCAGTACTTC
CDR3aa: CATEGANPETQYF

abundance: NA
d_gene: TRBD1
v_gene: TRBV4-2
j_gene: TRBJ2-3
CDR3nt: TGTGCCAGCAGCCAAGCGGGACAGGGGGCGCCAGATACGCAGTATTTT
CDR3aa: CASSQAGQGAPDTQYF

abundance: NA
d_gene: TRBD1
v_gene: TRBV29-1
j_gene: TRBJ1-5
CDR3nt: TGCAGCGTTCTCAGGGGGGAAAATCAGCCCCAGCATTTT
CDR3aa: CSVLRGENQPQHF

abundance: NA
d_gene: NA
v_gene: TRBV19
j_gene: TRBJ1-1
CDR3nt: TGTGCCAGTAGTCCAAGCTGGCGGGACATATACACTGAAGCTTTCTTT
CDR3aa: CASSPSWRDIYTEAFF

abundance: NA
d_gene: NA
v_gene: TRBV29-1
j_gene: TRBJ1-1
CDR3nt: TGCAGCGTTGTCCCACAGCTCAACACTGAAGCTTTCTTT
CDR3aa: CSVVPQLNTEAFF

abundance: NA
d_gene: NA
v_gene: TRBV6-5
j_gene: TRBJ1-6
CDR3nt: TGTGCCAGCAGTTCCACCCGGGGGAGTTCACCCCTCCACTTT
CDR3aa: CASSSTRGSSPLHF

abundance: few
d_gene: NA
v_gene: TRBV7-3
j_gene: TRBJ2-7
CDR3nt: TGTGCCAGCAGCCCCTATAGCGACTCCTACGAGCAGTACTTC
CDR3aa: CASSPYSDSYEQYF

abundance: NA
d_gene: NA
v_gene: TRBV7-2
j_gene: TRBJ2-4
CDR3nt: TGTGCCAGCAGCTTATCCGTCGGCAGTAAAAGTGACATTCAGTACTTC
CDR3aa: CASSLSVGSKSDIQYF

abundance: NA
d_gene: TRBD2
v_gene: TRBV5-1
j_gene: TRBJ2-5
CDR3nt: TGCGCCAGCAGCTGGATAGCGGGAGGGCCTGGGGAGACCCAGTACTTC
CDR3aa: CASSWIAGGPGETQYF

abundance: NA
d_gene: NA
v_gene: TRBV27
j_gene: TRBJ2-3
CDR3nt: TGTGCCAGCAGTTTATGGGGGGTAGCGGACCTCCATACGCAGTATTTT
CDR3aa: CASSLWGVADLHTQYF

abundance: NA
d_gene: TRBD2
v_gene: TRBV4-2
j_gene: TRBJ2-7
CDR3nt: TGTGCCAGCAGCCGGGGACTAAGTGACTACGAGCAGTACTTC
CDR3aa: CASSRGLSDYEQYF

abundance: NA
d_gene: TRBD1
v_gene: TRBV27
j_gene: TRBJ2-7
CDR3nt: TGTGCCAGCAGTTTAAGCCAGGGGGCTGGTCAGGTGCAGTACTTC
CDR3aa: CASSLSQGAGQVQYF

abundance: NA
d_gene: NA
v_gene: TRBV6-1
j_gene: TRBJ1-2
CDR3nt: TGTGCCAGCATACACCCGGGTGGCTATGGCTACACCTTC
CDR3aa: CASIHPGGYGYTF

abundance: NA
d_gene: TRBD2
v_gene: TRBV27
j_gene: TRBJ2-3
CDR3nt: TGTGCCAGCAGTTTACTAGCGGGAGATAAAGATACGCAGTATTTT
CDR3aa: CASSLLAGDKDTQYF

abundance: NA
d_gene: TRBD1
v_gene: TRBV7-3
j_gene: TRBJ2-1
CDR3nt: TGTGCCAGCAGCCCAGGGACAGGGTCGAATGAGCAGTTCTTC
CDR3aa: CASSPGTGSNEQFF

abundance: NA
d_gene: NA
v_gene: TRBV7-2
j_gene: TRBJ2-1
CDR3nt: TGTGCCAGCAGCTCGGACAACGGAATGAACAATGAGCAGTTCTTC
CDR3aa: CASSSDNGMNNEQFF

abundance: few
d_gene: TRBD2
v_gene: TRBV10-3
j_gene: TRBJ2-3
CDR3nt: TGTGCCATCAGTAGTGGGGGGGGGACAGATACGCAGTATTTT
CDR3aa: CAISSGGGTDTQYF

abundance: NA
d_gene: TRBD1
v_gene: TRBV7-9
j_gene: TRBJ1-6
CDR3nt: TGTGCCAGCAACACCATGACAGGGGGGACCTATAATTCACCCCTCCACTTT
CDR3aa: CASNTMTGGTYNSPLHF

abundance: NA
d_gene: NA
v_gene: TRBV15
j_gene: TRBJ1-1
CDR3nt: TGTGCCACCAGCAGAGTAAGGATTTCACAGAAAGCTTTCTTT
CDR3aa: CATSRVRISQKAFF

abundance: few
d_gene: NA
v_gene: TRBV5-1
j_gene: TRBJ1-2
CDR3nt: TGCGCCAGCAGCTTGGGGGGAATGGGTCCTACTAACTATGGCTACACCTTC
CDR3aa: CASSLGGMGPTNYGYTF

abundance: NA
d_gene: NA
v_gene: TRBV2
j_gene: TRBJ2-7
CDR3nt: TGTGCCAGCCGGGACATGACCTACGAGCAGTACTTC
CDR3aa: CASRDMTYEQYF

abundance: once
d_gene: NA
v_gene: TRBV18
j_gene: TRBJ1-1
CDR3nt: TGTGCCAGCTCACCTCCTCATAGCACTGAAGCTTTCTTT
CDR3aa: CASSPPHSTEAFF